The rows below give T cell receptor beta chains drawn from one sample of a study of T cell changes during pregnancy in multiple sclerosis. Clones were read by immunoSEQ multiplex PCR, and TCRdb kept only the in-frame ones, dropping some. The sample lists approximately 70,000 clones, around 94% occurring once. Source: peripheral blood, taken in the third trimester of pregnancy. These receptors originate from a female donor with multiple sclerosis, enrolled in a pregnancy study. CDR3s include the opening cysteine and the closing phenylalanine or tryptophan. Each record gives: J gene, V gene, clone size, CDR3 protein. Clone size is not always given. Where it is, it says once, few, many or a class for expanded clones.

>TRBJ2-1|TRBV29-1|-
CSVGTSLNEQFF
>TRBJ2-1|TRBV19|-
CASSLSGDRYNEQFF
>TRBJ2-2|TRBV10-3|once
CAISEAYSHTGELFF
>TRBJ2-1|TRBV5-1|-
CASSREAYNEQFF
>TRBJ2-1|TRBV6-1|-
CASSELAGSYNEQFF
>TRBJ2-3|TRBV5-1|-
CASSLVSGEDTQYF
>TRBJ1-1|TRBV30|few
CAWSSTANTEAFF
>TRBJ1-2|TRBV7-2|-
CASSLGAAGARYGYTF
>TRBJ1-1|TRBV11-2|few
CASSFGQVNTEAFF
>TRBJ1-1|TRBV7-7|-
CASSFPGTGTNTEAFF
>TRBJ2-7|TRBV2|once
CASSAAGGEHEQYF
>TRBJ2-5|TRBV29-1|-
CSVLDREETQYF
>TRBJ2-5|TRBV29-1|-
CSVGTGTGIETQYF
>TRBJ1-1|TRBV4-1|-
CASSQDSRSVNTEAFF
>TRBJ1-2|TRBV10-3|-
CAISERTANYGYTF
>TRBJ1-1|TRBV7-9|-
CASSLAGQNTEAFF
>TRBJ1-5|TRBV10-1|-
CASSDGSLNQPQHF
>TRBJ2-7|TRBV19|-
CASSIGQGKGRVYEQYF
>TRBJ1-3|TRBV7-8|-
CASRGPASGNTIYF
>TRBJ2-7|TRBV10-1|-
CASSESRDRFYEQYF
>TRBJ2-7|TRBV28|few
CASSYGLAGHEQYF
>TRBJ2-7|TRBV14|-
CASSLSTGAYEQYF
>TRBJ1-2|TRBV5-1|-
CASSPGQGPYGYTF
>TRBJ1-2|TRBV6-5|-
CASRPGTPNYGYTF
>TRBJ1-1|TRBV6-1|-
CAGGGALNTEAFF
>TRBJ2-1|TRBV7-9|-
CASSARTGGNEQFF
>TRBJ1-1|TRBV6-6|once
CASREQGMNTEAFF
>TRBJ1-1|TRBV28|-
CASRTAGAMGDTEAFF
>TRBJ1-4|TRBV14|-
CASSHMDRVNEKLFF
>TRBJ2-7|TRBV27|-
CASSPLFDTLIYEQYF
>TRBJ1-1|TRBV19|-
CASSSSGSGTEAFF
>TRBJ2-1|TRBV7-9|-
CASSPADSPNYNEQFF
>TRBJ2-7|TRBV15|-
CATSRDRGSGTSYEQYF
>TRBJ2-7|TRBV5-1|once
CASSRGQGGSYEQYF
>TRBJ1-4|TRBV7-9|-
CASSVEVFGVANEKLFF
>TRBJ2-5|TRBV11-2|-
CASSLLPGTTQETQYF
>TRBJ2-1|TRBV18|-
CASSPPGTDYNEQFF
>TRBJ1-2|TRBV5-4|-
CASSDPGQGPGYTF
>TRBJ2-6|TRBV5-1|-
CASSRGSSGANVLTF
>TRBJ2-5|TRBV5-4|-
CASSARTRQETQYF
>TRBJ2-1|TRBV19|-
CASSVSGNIYNEQFF
>TRBJ1-1|TRBV5-4|-
CASSPWTGLNTEAFF
>TRBJ2-2|TRBV2|-
CASRGQGIGELFF
>TRBJ2-5|TRBV18|-
CASSPDRRETQYF